This TCR beta chain is from a study of shared clonotypes between healthy human individuals. Findings and limits, study-wide: Represented genetic and exposure-history diversity was restricted by having few donors.

Some 30,000 T cell genomes, or about 190 ng DNA, went into the sorted-subset replicate PCRs. Using immunoSEQ multiplex PCR, the repertoire was profiled, and TCRdb retains in-frame clones only, with some absent. The data contain millions of clones, 85% to 95% of them singletons. Unmatched junction bases numbered 6, after V lost 1 base and J lost 0 bases. Germline lookup yields CDR1 MGHRA and CDR2 YSYEKL. The CDR3 is 17 amino acids. Remarks on this clone: Its antigen remains unknown.

The origin of this receptor is a man younger than 35 in good health. Source material: naive CD4+ T cells sorted from blood. Sample subset: CD45RA+ positively selected. This chain uses TRBV4-1 with TRBJ2-3; the match to TRBD2 covers 8 bases. DNA for the CDR3: TGCGCCAGCAGCCAAGGCCCGCAGCGGGGGAGCACAGATACGCAGTATTTT. It is translated as CASSQGPQRGSTDTQYF.